The 3 T cell receptor beta chains reported below all come from one sample, sequenced in a study of chemoradiotherapy in HPV16-positive cancers. Sequencing used immunoSEQ multiplex PCR; TCRdb keeps in-frame clones, though not all of them. Altogether approximately 58,000 clones are present, about nine tenths being singletons, with the ten largest covering 2.5% to 4%. Source: blood, taken from a patient who underwent chemoradiotherapy. The receptors were gathered from a human donor with HPV-associated anogenital cancer.

The rearrangement joins TRBV7-2 to TRBJ1-3; possibly TRBD1 for D (5 bases). Trimming stripped 5 bases from V and 2 bases from J, with 16 bases between. Germline CDR1 is SGHTA and CDR2 is FQGNSA. The CDR3 loop spans 16 amino acids. DNA for the CDR3: TGTGCCAGCAGCGCCCAGGGTATTAAGGCTGGAAACACCATATATTTT. Amino acids: CASSAQGIKAGNTIYF. The complete variable domain, with remaining parts taken from reference TRBV7-2 and TRBJ1-3, reads GAGVSQSPSNKVTEKGKDVELRCDPISGHTALYWYRQSLGQGLEFLIYFQGNSAPDKSGLPSDRFSAERTGGSVSTLTIQRTQQEDSAVYLCASSAQGIKAGNTIYFGEGSWLTVV.

This sequence joins TRBV7-3 and TRBJ2-6; D unresolved. The germline gives CDR1 SGHTA, CDR2 FQGTGA. This CDR3 region has 15 residues. The V and J ends lost 4 bases and 0 bases respectively, with 7 bases between them. For the CDR3, the DNA is TGTGCCAGCAGCTCAGAACTCTCTGGGGCCAACGTCCTGACTTTC. Residues: CASSSELSGANVLTF. The complete variable domain, with remaining parts taken from reference TRBV7-3 and TRBJ2-6, reads GAGVSQTPSNKVTEKGKYVELRCDPISGHTALYWYRQSLGQGPEFLIYFQGTGAADDSGLPNDRFFAVRPEGSVSTLKIQRTERGDSAVYLCASSSELSGANVLTFGAGSRLTVL.

V usage is TRBV7-9 and J usage is TRBJ1-2; the match to TRBD1 covers 9 bases. This CDR3 contains 17 residues. Germline lookup yields CDR1 SEHNR and CDR2 FQNEAQ (reference sequence). V trimming: 0 bases; J trimming: 3 bases; junction bases outside the gene matches: 8. The CDR3 is CASSLASGTGIDYGYTF. The CDR3 region has the DNA TGTGCCAGCAGCTTAGCGTCAGGGACAGGGATCGACTATGGCTACACCTTC.